This T cell receptor beta chain was captured in a study of identical twins (TCRdb year 2016). Regarding the research as a whole: To test whether fetal clonotypes persist, this study deep-sequenced TCR alpha and beta repertoires from monozygotic twins, from unrelated adults of various ages, and from cord blood. Replicate twin experiments were performed at different times using different library preparation protocols to rule out contamination. Broad study findings and their caveats: Out-of-frame TCR alpha sequences shared between twins showed an excess of low generation-probability sequences compared with coincidental sharing between unrelated individuals. Because the same donors could not be followed over many years, the conclusions depended on cross-sectional statistical analysis. Fewer insertions were carried by abundant cord blood beta clonotypes; a weaker similar trend was observed in young adult naive repertoires, while no such trend was observed in memory repertoires. The excess sharing between twins in beta out-of-frame sequences was weaker because fewer shared sequences reduced the signal-to-noise ratio. Zero-insertion analyses could be partly confounded by invariant T cells such as MAIT and iNKT, though diverse VJ usage argued against such confounding for most clonotypes. Out-of-frame TCR alpha sharing in monozygotic twins was systematically underestimated by recombination models, whereas sharing between unrelated individuals was in agreement with the recombination models.

A remark on this clonotype: Its antigen is still unknown. Per-base quality was not reported, and no clone a single base away is much larger than it.

All donors were healthy Caucasians. Miltenyi CD45RO+ enrichment and human naive T-cell isolation kits were used to isolate memory (CD45RO+) and naive T cells from PBMC. CDR1 and CDR2, per the germline V gene, are LGHNA and YSLEER. Measured from the cysteine to the phenylalanine, the CDR3 is 13 residues long. The only DNA kept is the CDR3, 39 bases in frame from the first base. V lost 3 bases and J lost 0 bases; the stretch between them is 4 bases long. Library prep was done by 5' RACE. The instrument was an Illumina HiSeq 2000. A universal primer binding site was introduced by template switching, and a unique molecular identifier was present in the final cDNA, enabling accurate counting of TCR cDNA molecules. First-strand cDNA for TCR alpha and beta chains was synthesized from specific primers in the conserved constant-segment region. To control for contamination, each cDNA library was double barcoded with a SMART-Mk sample barcode plus Illumina barcodes. Two successive PCR steps introduced TruSeq adapter sequences along with Illumina sample barcodes. TCR alpha and beta cDNA libraries were sequenced on the Illumina HiSeq platform with custom primers. As for how the authors treated the data: Raw reads were processed with MiGEC to extract unique molecular identifiers, and MiXCR was used to determine CDR3 positions. For each individual, recombination models were inferred using an EM algorithm with the repgenHMM and IGoR tools. Shared clonotypes were analyzed with the tcR package in R, and sharing was normalized by the product of cloneset sizes. Out-of-frame nonproductive sequences were analyzed to study raw recombination free of thymic and clonal selection effects. TCRdb took the public reads, trimmed them with fastp at Q25, ran MiXCR for clone calling and kept in-frame beta chains. Each entry merges the rows of one CDR3 protein and shows their most common DNA and genes. TCRdb's processing, not the study's, gives the V and J calls here. The sample table shows fewer than 250,000 distinct CDR3 sequences, and around 9.6% are seen once. Approximately 5.1% of the sample is taken by the ten largest.

The material sequenced was memory (CD45RO+) T cells sorted from blood. Explained via the paper, the cell subset or site label denotes: CD45RO+ enriched T cells. The clonotype originates from a woman between 18 and 30 years old in good health. The sequence links TRBV4-3 to TRBJ2-3, with an unclear D gene assignment. CDR3 region: CASSHQSTDTQYF. The sequenced DNA: TGCGCCAGCAGCCACCAGAGCACAGATACGCAGTATTTT.